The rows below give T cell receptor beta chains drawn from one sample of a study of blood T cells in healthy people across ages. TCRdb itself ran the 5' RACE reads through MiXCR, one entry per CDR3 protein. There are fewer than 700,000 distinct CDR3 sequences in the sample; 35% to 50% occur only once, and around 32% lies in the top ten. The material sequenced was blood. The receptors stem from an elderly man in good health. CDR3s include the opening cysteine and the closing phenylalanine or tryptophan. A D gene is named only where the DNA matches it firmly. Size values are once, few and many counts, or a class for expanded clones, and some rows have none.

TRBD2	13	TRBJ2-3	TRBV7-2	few	TGTGCCAGCAGCTCCAAAGCGGGGGGCACGCAGTATTTT	CASSSKAGGTQYF
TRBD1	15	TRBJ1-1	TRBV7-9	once	TGTGCCAGCAGCGCTCGGACAGGCGTAGACACTGAAGCTTTCTTT	CASSARTGVDTEAFF
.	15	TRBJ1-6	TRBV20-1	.	TGCAGTGCTAGGTCGACAGAGCCACGATATTCACCCCTCCACTTT	CSARSTEPRYSPLHF
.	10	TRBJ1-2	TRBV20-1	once	TGCAGTGGCTACAGGGACGGCCACACCTTC	CSGYRDGHTF
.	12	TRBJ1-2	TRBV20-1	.	TGCAGTGGGGACGCGGGATCGAATGGCTACACCTTC	CSGDAGSNGYTF
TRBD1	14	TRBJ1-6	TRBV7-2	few	TGTGCCAGCAGCTTACCAGGGGGCGATTCACCCCTCCACTTT	CASSLPGGDSPLHF
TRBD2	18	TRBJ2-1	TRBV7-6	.	TGTGCCAGCGGCCGAGGGGCTAGCGGGAGGCCGGGAAAGGATGAGCAGTTCTTC	CASGRGASGRPGKDEQFF
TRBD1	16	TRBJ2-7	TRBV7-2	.	TGTGCCAGCAGTTCGAACAGGGGCCTAACCACCTACGAGCAGTACTTC	CASSSNRGLTTYEQYF
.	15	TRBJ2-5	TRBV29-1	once	TGCAGCGTTGACAAGGGGCCGCCACGCTACAATGAGCAGTACTTC	CSVDKGPPRYNEQYF
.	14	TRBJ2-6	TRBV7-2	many	TGTGCCAGCAGCCCGCTTAGTGGGGCCAACGTCCTGACTTTC	CASSPLSGANVLTF
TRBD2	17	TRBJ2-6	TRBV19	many	TGTGCCAGTAGTAGGACCGGGACTAGCTCTGGGGCCAACGTCCTGACTTTC	CASSRTGTSSGANVLTF
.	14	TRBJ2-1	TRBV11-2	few	TGTGCCAGCAGCCCCTTCGGGGGCCCCAATGAGCAGTTCTTC	CASSPFGGPNEQFF
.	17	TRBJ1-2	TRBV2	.	TGTGCCAGCAGTGAAGCGCCGCTCCGGGACGGGATCTATGGCTACACCTTC	CASSEAPLRDGIYGYTF
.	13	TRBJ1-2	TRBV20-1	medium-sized	TGCAGTGCTAGTTTACCGGGGTTCAACGGCTACACCTTC	CSASLPGFNGYTF
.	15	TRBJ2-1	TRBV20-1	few	TGCAGTGCAGGCGTCCGGGACACGGGCGGCAATGAGCAGTTCTTC	CSAGVRDTGGNEQFF
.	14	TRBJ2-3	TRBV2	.	TGTGCCAGCACCGGACGGACAAGCACAGATACGCAGTATTTT	CASTGRTSTDTQYF